A single sample is the source of the 16 T cell receptor beta chains below, sequenced in a study of blood T cells in healthy people across ages (dated by TCRdb to 2014 to 2015). The library was built by means of 5' RACE. TCRdb shows the sequencer as Illumina HiSeq 2500. A second PCR of roughly 6 to 11 cycles was run with a J-beta primer mix and a sample-barcoded 5' primer. TCRdb redid the processing of the public reads, applying fastp at Q25 and MiXCR, and retained in-frame beta chains. Records with the same CDR3 protein are collapsed into one entry carrying the most frequent genes and DNA. For this sample there are around 1,600,000 distinct CDR3 sequences; approximately 39% appear just once. The top ten clonotypes cover just over 4% of the sample. The sequenced sample consisted of blood. All receptors derive from a woman aged 18 to 35 in good health.

The chain couples TRBV20-1 to TRBJ2-1; no reliable D call. The germline V gene has CDR1 DFQATT and CDR2 SNEGSKA (reference sequence). There are 14 residues in the CDR3. The V end lost 4 bases, the J end lost 9 bases, and 19 bases lay between the germline ends. CDR3 amino acids: CSAKVARGSGEQFF. For the CDR3, the DNA is TGCAGTGCTAAGGTAGCCCGTGGAAGTGGTGAGCAGTTCTTC.

This sequence joins TRBV7-9 and TRBJ1-2; D perhaps matches TRBD1 (5 bases). Germline CDR1 and CDR2: SEHNR and FQNEAQ (reference sequence). The CDR3 contains 12 residues. The CDR3 loop reads CASGPATIGYTF. DNA for the CDR3: TGTGCTTCAGGGCCGGCTACGATTGGCTACACCTTC.

The chain recombines TRBV20-1 with TRBJ1-4, with D hard to call. The CDR3 runs to 14 residues. The germline CDR1 and CDR2 sequences are DFQATT and SNEGSKA (reference sequence). With 0 bases removed from V and 2 bases from J, the gap between germline ends came to 7 bases. CDR3 residues: CSARDHRTNEKLFF. CDR3 nucleotide sequence: TGCAGTGCTAGAGACCACCGTACTAATGAAAAACTGTTTTTT.

The V gene is TRBV9, the J gene TRBJ2-5; 11 bases align to TRBD2. CDR3 length: 16 residues. V was pared by 4 bases and J by 2 bases, with 7 bases of the junction left unmatched. CDR1 and CDR2 from the germline V gene are SGDLS and YYNGEE. The CDR3 DNA reads as TGTGCCAGCAGCCTTTACGGGACTAGCGGTCAAGAGACCCAGTACTTC. Translated: CASSLYGTSGQETQYF.

The rearrangement uses TRBV24-1 and TRBJ2-1, with D tentatively TRBD1 (5 bases). Germline lookup yields CDR1 KGHDR and CDR2 SFDVKD. The CDR3 is made up of 14 amino acids. Trimming took 1 base from V and 8 from J, leaving 11 bases between them. In DNA form, the CDR3 reads TGTGCCACCAGTGATTTAAGGGTAGGGGATGAGCAGTTCTTC. It yields the protein CATSDLRVGDEQFF.

The chain carries TRBV11-2 and TRBJ2-7, with unresolved D. This CDR3 contains 15 residues. V lost 0 bases and J lost 0, with 9 bases in between. Germline V gene lookup returns CDR1 SGHAT and CDR2 FQNNGV. The CDR3, as DNA: TGTGCCAGCAGCTTAGATTCTACTTACTCCTACGAGCAGTACTTC. Translated: CASSLDSTYSYEQYF.

The chain is built from TRBV29-1 and TRBJ2-5; 12 nucleotides align to TRBD2. The germline V gene has CDR1 SQVTM and CDR2 ANQGSEA. CDR3 size: 14 residues. V dropped 6 bases and J dropped 4; count of bases not matched to a gene: 6. The CDR3 sequence: CSVPTSGSRETQYF. The CDR3 coding sequence is TGCAGCGTACCGACTAGCGGGAGTCGAGAGACCCAGTACTTC. The complete variable domain, with remaining parts taken from reference TRBV29-1 and TRBJ2-5, reads SAVISQKPSRDICQRGTSLTIQCQVDSQVTMMFWYRQQPGQSLTLIATANQGSEATYESGFVIDKFPISRPNLTFSTLTVSNMSPEDSSIYLCSVPTSGSRETQYFGPGTRLLVL.

The chain has TRBV20-1 and TRBJ2-1; D not resolved. The J call may not be correct, given that the DNA end is closer to TRBJ2-7. Germline V gene lookup returns CDR1 DFQATT and CDR2 SNEGSKA (reference sequence). The CDR3 sequence is 14 residues long. Here the CDR3 DNA reads TGCAGTGCTAGAGAACCGAGCTCCTACAATGAGCAGTACTTC. Amino acids: CSAREPSSYNEQYF.

J is TRBJ2-1 and V is TRBV5-1; D is unclear. CDR3 length equals 14 residues. The V and J ends lost 6 bases and 5 bases respectively, with 15 bases between them. The germline V gene encodes CDR1 SGHRS and CDR2 YFSETQ. The chain's CDR3 is CASKVPGHDNEQFF. CDR3 nucleotide sequence: TGCGCCAGCAAGGTCCCGGGTCATGACAATGAGCAGTTCTTC.

The V gene is TRBV11-3, the J gene TRBJ2-1, with TRBD2 identical over 11 bases. V was pared by 3 bases and J by 4 bases, with 2 bases of the junction left unmatched. Germline assignment: CDR1 SGHNT and CDR2 YENEEA. The length of the CDR3 is 15 residues. The CDR3 nucleotides are TGTGCCAGCAGCTTCTCTAGCGGGGGGTACAATGAGCAGTTCTTC. Residues: CASSFSSGGYNEQFF.

For this clonotype: A read error may account for a junction end that differs from germline. This sequence joins TRBV5-1 and TRBJ1-4, with 7 bases matching TRBD1. The CDR3 runs to 16 residues. The germline CDR1 and CDR2 sequences are SGHRS and YFSETQ. The CDR3 loop reads CASGLEGAAGREKLFF. Here the CDR3 DNA reads TGCGCCAGCGGCTTGGAGGGGGCGGCAGGTCGAGAAAAACTGTTTTTT.

In regard to this clonotype: This may be a read error, as it is one base from a much larger clone. The chain employs TRBV6-2 or TRBV6-3 and TRBJ2-1, with D possibly being TRBD1 (6 bases). CDR1 and CDR2 from the germline V gene are MNHEY and SVGEGT. This CDR3 comprises 11 residues. This chain's CDR3 is CTSTQGREQFF. The CDR3, as DNA: TGTACCAGCACACAGGGAAGGGAACAGTTCTTC.

The chain links TRBV29-1 to TRBJ2-1; possible D gene TRBD1, 5 bases. In germline, CDR1 is SQVTM, CDR2 ANQGSEA. V was pared by 7 bases and J by 6 bases, with 19 bases between. The CDR3 runs to 14 residues. The CDR3 sequence: CSDLPALGANEQFF. The CDR3 DNA follows: TGCAGCGACCTTCCAGCGTTAGGGGCCAATGAGCAGTTCTTC.

The table lists this clonotype with a few counts. The chain couples TRBV13 to TRBJ2-1; 11 positions match TRBD2. Trimming removed 3 bases from V and 8 bases from J; junction bases left unmatched: 3. The CDR3 length is 14 residues. Germline-derived CDR1 and CDR2 are PRHDT and FYEKMQ (reference sequence). CDR3 region: CASSLASGRYEQFF. CDR3 in DNA: TGTGCCAGCAGCTTGGCTAGCGGGAGGTATGAGCAGTTCTTC.

The chain is built from TRBV12-3 or TRBV12-4 and TRBJ2-3; 10 positions match TRBD2. The CDR3 totals 18 residues. V gave up 5 bases and J gave up 2 bases; unmatched junction bases: 13. CDR3: CASSNLAGVLVTTDTQYF. DNA of the CDR3: TGTGCCAGCAGTAATCTAGCGGGAGTTCTTGTAACCACAGATACGCAGTATTTT.

This clonotype turned up a few times. The chain combines TRBV30 with TRBJ2-3, with 11 bases fitting TRBD2. Germline V CDR1 and CDR2: GTSNPN, SVGIG (reference sequence). CDR3 length equals 16 residues. V dropped 0 bases and J dropped 3; count of bases not matched to a gene: 5. CDR3 coding DNA: TGTGCCTGGAGTGTCGGTCTAGCGGGAGGAACAGATACGCAGTATTTT. It codes for CAWSVGLAGGTDTQYF.